These T cell receptor beta chains were read from a single sample in a study of CD8 T cells in ankylosing spondylitis. TCRdb used MiXCR to reprocess the 5' RACE reads, holding one entry per CDR3 protein. The sample yields more than 110,000 distinct CDR3 sequences, about 8% seen once. The source material was synovial fluid, either unsorted or a sorted T cell fraction (not recorded which). These receptors were obtained from a male donor with ankylosing spondylitis. CDR3s include the opening cysteine and the closing phenylalanine or tryptophan. Fields, in order: V gene, J gene, clone size, D gene, CDR3 DNA, CDR3 protein. The D gene is left open where the match is weak. Part of the rows lack a size; the others show once, few, many or a class for expanded clones.

>TRBV7-8|TRBJ2-3|many|TRBD2
TGTGCCAGCAGCTTAAGGGAGGGTAGCACAGATACGCAGTATTTT
CASSLREGSTDTQYF
>TRBV6-2/TRBV6-3|TRBJ2-2|few|TRBD2
TGTGCCAGCAGGCCGACTAGCGGGAGATCGGACACCGGGGAGCTGTTTTTT
CASRPTSGRSDTGELFF
>TRBV27|TRBJ2-7|-|-
TGTGCCAGCAGTTTATATGCCTACTCCTACGAGCAGTACTTC
CASSLYAYSYEQYF
>TRBV5-1|TRBJ2-1|-|TRBD2
TGCGCCAGCAGCGCCCCTACTAGCGGGAGCTCCTACAATGAGCAGTTCTTC
CASSAPTSGSSYNEQFF
>TRBV5-1|TRBJ2-6|few|-
TGCGCCAGCAGCTTGTTCTTGGCTGGGGCCAACGTCCTGACTTTC
CASSLFLAGANVLTF
>TRBV30|TRBJ2-2|many|TRBD2
TGTGCCTGGAATCTAGCGGGAGCGACCGGGGAGCTGTTTTTT
CAWNLAGATGELFF
>TRBV6-5|TRBJ1-2|-|-
TGTGCCAGCAGTTTAACAGGTTTTGCCCTCTATGGCTACACCTTC
CASSLTGFALYGYTF
>TRBV6-5|TRBJ1-5|-|-
TGTGCCAGCAGTTACTCATACAGCAATCAGCCCCAGCATTTT
CASSYSYSNQPQHF
>TRBV7-2|TRBJ1-6|many|TRBD1
TGTGCCAGCAGCTTGCAGACAGGGTCCTATAATTCACCCCTCCACTTT
CASSLQTGSYNSPLHF
>TRBV18|TRBJ1-4|many|-
TGTGCCAGCTCACCCCTTCCCATGGATAATGAAAAACTGTTTTTT
CASSPLPMDNEKLFF
>TRBV3-1|TRBJ1-5|many|TRBD1
TGTGCCAGCAGCCCCGGGACAGGGGATATCCTACCCCAGCATTTT
CASSPGTGDILPQHF
>TRBV12-3/TRBV12-4|TRBJ2-5|many|-
TGTGCCAGCAGTTTAGTTGCGACAAAAGAGACCCAGTACTTC
CASSLVATKETQYF
>TRBV6-2/TRBV6-3|TRBJ2-1|-|TRBD1
TGTGCCAGCAGTCAAGCCGGGACAGGGGCCCCCGGTGAGCAGTTCTTC
CASSQAGTGAPGEQFF
>TRBV10-3|TRBJ2-2|many|-
TGTGCCATCAGTCCGACAAGTAACGGAAGGAACACCGGGGAGCTGTTTTTT
CAISPTSNGRNTGELFF
>TRBV4-1|TRBJ1-2|few|TRBD1
TGCGCCAGCAGCCGAGATCCAAGGACAGGCTATGGCTACACCTTC
CASSRDPRTGYGYTF
>TRBV12-3/TRBV12-4|TRBJ1-4|-|-
TGTGCCAGCAGTCCCTCGGACAGCGCAACTAATGAAAAACTGTTTTTT
CASSPSDSATNEKLFF
>TRBV20-1|TRBJ2-3|few|TRBD2
TGCAGTGCCCCTGGGGGGTCTAGCGGGGGGACAGATACGCAGTATTTT
CSAPGGSSGGTDTQYF
>TRBV6-5|TRBJ2-5|many|TRBD1
TGTGCCAGCAGTTACTCGTTACAGGGGGATCAAGAGACCCAGTACTTC
CASSYSLQGDQETQYF
>TRBV28|TRBJ2-2|many|-
TGTGCCAGCAGCTCGGAGGGGATATGGACCGGGGAGCTGTTTTTT
CASSSEGIWTGELFF
>TRBV27|TRBJ1-1|many|-
TGTGCCAGCAGCACACTTGAAATGAGGGCTGAAGCTTTCTTT
CASSTLEMRAEAFF
>TRBV5-1|TRBJ2-7|few|TRBD1
TGCGCCAGCAGTATGGGGGACAGGTACCACGAGCAGTACTTC
CASSMGDRYHEQYF
>TRBV11-2|TRBJ2-7|many|-
TGTGCCAGCAGCCCTCGGACAGTCAGCTCCTACGAGCAGTACTTC
CASSPRTVSSYEQYF
>TRBV18|TRBJ2-7|-|-
TGTGCCAGCTCATCAGATACGGTCTCCTACGAGCAGTACTTC
CASSSDTVSYEQYF
>TRBV6-2/TRBV6-3|TRBJ2-4|many|TRBD1
TGTGCCAGCAGTCTAGGACAGGGGGCCAAAAACATTCAGTACTTC
CASSLGQGAKNIQYF
>TRBV7-7|TRBJ2-5|many|-
TGTGCTAGCAGAGCGGGAGAGACCCAGTACTTC
CASRAGETQYF
>TRBV12-3/TRBV12-4|TRBJ2-5|many|-
TGTGCCAGCAGTCCAGACAGGAGAGGGACCCAGTACTTC
CASSPDRRGTQYF
>TRBV6-1|TRBJ2-1|-|-
TGTGCCAGCAGTCCAGGGGTTAGCTCCTACAATGAGCAGTTCTTC
CASSPGVSSYNEQFF
>TRBV6-1|TRBJ1-5|few|TRBD1
TGTGCCAGCAGAGTCGACAGGGACAGTAATCAGCCCCAGCATTTT
CASRVDRDSNQPQHF
>TRBV24-1|TRBJ1-2|few|TRBD1
TGTGCCACCAGTGAGTTGGACAGGGACAATGGCTACACCTTC
CATSELDRDNGYTF
>TRBV20-1|TRBJ1-1|many|-
TGCAGTGCTAGGGCCCAGCGGGGGGCGGGTGAAGCTTTCTTT
CSARAQRGAGEAFF